The 11 T cell receptor beta chains listed next were all sequenced from one sample in a study of blood T cell repertoires in COVID-19. The method was immunoSEQ multiplex PCR; TCRdb's version includes in-frame clones alone and lacks a portion of them. This table has over 200,000 clones, almost 85% appearing once. Sequenced: peripheral blood. These receptors all stem from a woman aged 45-65 years with active or convalescent COVID-19.

This chain joins TRBV11-2 and TRBJ1-6; 7 nucleotides line up with TRBD1. The germline V gene has CDR1 SGHAT and CDR2 FQNNGV. The CDR3 runs to 13 residues. V shed 5 bases, J shed 14 bases, and the junction held 9 bases outside the gene matches. CDR3 in DNA: TGTGCCAGCAGCCCCACACAGGGGTTGACCCTCCACTTT. Its translation is CASSPTQGLTLHF.

This chain connects TRBV7-3 to TRBJ1-1; no definite D call. V was clipped by 4 bases and J by 6 bases, with 12 bases between them. Germline V gene data show CDR1 as SGHTA and CDR2 as FQGTGA. This CDR3 has 13 residues. The CDR3 loop is CASSSGLGAEAFF. Here the CDR3 DNA reads TGTGCCAGCAGCTCGGGTTTAGGAGCTGAAGCTTTCTTT.

This clone occurred once. This chain links TRBV7-2 with TRBJ2-7; possibly TRBD2 for D (5 bases). CDR1 is SGHTA and CDR2 is FQGNSA in the germline V gene. CDR3 length equals 13 residues. V lost 1 base, J lost 4 bases, and 8 bases lay in between. CDR3 loop: CASSLVTGYEQYV. DNA of the CDR3: TGTGCCAGCAGCTTAGTGACGGGGTACGAGCAGTACGTC.

A note on this clone: Other nucleotide sequences in the sample specify the same CDR3. The chain is built from TRBV5-1 and TRBJ2-3; 8 nucleotides match TRBD1. Losses at the gene ends were 2 bases for V and 1 base for J; bases not matched to a gene: 3. CDR3 length: 15 amino acids. Germline CDR1 SGHRS, CDR2 YFSETQ. The CDR3 spells CASSFQGAGTDTQYF. The CDR3 coding sequence is TGCGCCAGCAGCTTCCAGGGGGCCGGCACAGATACGCAGTATTTT.

The chain couples TRBV7-2 to TRBJ2-3; D is undetermined. CDR1 is SGHTA and CDR2 is FQGNSA in the germline V gene. The V end lost 2 bases, the J end lost 1 base, and 13 bases lay between the germline ends. The length of the CDR3 is 16 residues. In DNA, the CDR3 is TGTGCCAGCAGCTTATCTCCTAGACCCCGCACAGATACGCAGTATTTT. Amino acids: CASSLSPRPRTDTQYF.

This rearrangement joins TRBV2 to TRBJ2-5; 10 positions agree with TRBD2. V shed 8 bases, J shed 8 bases, and the junction held 20 bases outside the gene matches. CDR3 length: 17 amino acids. CDR1 SNHLY and CDR2 FYNNEI come from the germline V gene. This CDR3 reads CASRPGGSGGTVLTQYF. The CDR3, as DNA: TGTGCCAGCCGTCCGGGAGGTAGCGGGGGGACGGTTCTCACCCAGTACTTC.

The CDR3 bases are TGTGCCAGCAGTGTACAGGGGGCGCGAAATGAGCAGTTCTTC. It specifies CASSVQGARNEQFF. This chain links TRBV2 with TRBJ2-1; the match to TRBD1 covers 9 bases. With 4 bases clipped from V and 7 bases from J, the junction kept 5 bases outside the gene matches. The germline CDR1 and CDR2 sequences are SNHLY and FYNNEI. The CDR3 extends over 14 amino acids. Based on the CDR3 plus reference TRBV2 and TRBJ2-1, the full variable domain is EPEVTQTPSHQVTQMGQEVILRCVPISNHLYFYWYRQILGQKVEFLVSFYNNEISEKSEIFDDQFSVERPDGSNFTLKIRSTKLEDSAMYFCASSVQGARNEQFFGPGTRLTVL.

The rearrangement uses TRBV6-5 and TRBJ2-7, with D possibly matching TRBD1 (6 bases). The V end was cut by 8 bases, the J end by 6 bases, with 14 bases between. The germline gives CDR1 MNHEY, CDR2 SVGAGI. This CDR3 region has 12 residues. The CDR3, as DNA: TGTGCCAGCCGGTCGAGGGGGTCCGAGCAGTACGTC. Its protein product is CASRSRGSEQYV.

This chain links TRBV28 with TRBJ2-1; 7 bases fit TRBD1. The CDR3 runs 14 residues. J lost 4 bases, V lost 5 bases, and 5 bases had no gene match. The germline CDR1 and CDR2 sequences are MDHEN and SYDVKM. DNA of the CDR3: TGTGCCAGCAGTAATACAGGGGTATACAATGAGCAGTTCTTC. The encoded protein is CASSNTGVYNEQFF. Full variable domain (outside the CDR3, taken from reference TRBV28 and TRBJ2-1): DVKVTQSSRYLVKRTGEKVFLECVQDMDHENMFWYRQDPGLGLRLIYFSYDVKMKEKGDIPEGYSVSREKKERFSLILESASTNQTSMYLCASSNTGVYNEQFFGPGTRLTVL.

Written as DNA, the CDR3 is TGTGCCAGCACACTAGCGGGGGGGCCCTATGAGCAGTTCTTC. This codes for CASTLAGGPYEQFF. The J gene is TRBJ2-1, the V gene TRBV6-5; 13 nucleotides agree with TRBD2. The CDR3 is 14 amino acids. Germline V gives CDR1 MNHEY, CDR2 SVGAGI. The ends lost 7 bases at V and 8 bases at J; junction bases unmatched: 5.

The V gene is TRBV3-1 (or the pseudogene TRBV3-2), the J gene TRBJ1-1; 8 nucleotides line up with TRBD1. V shed 4 bases, J shed 1 base, and the junction held 2 bases outside the gene matches. The germline V gene has CDR1 LGHDT and CDR2 YNNKEL (reference sequence). This CDR3 contains 14 residues. For the CDR3, the DNA is TGTGCCAGCAGCCCGGGACAGGAGAACACTGAAGCTTTCTTT. This gives the protein CASSPGQENTEAFF.